A selection of T cell receptor beta chains follows, all from one sample in a study of identical twins. MiXCR, run by TCRdb on the 5' RACE reads, gives a single entry per CDR3 protein. This sample has 500,000 to 650,000 distinct CDR3 sequences, with about 7.1% found just once. A further study also used this sample, focusing on yellow fever vaccine responses in identical twins.

The sequenced material came from PBMCs. The receptor source for this set is a woman between 18 and 30 years old in good health. Each CDR3 is given with its conserved first and last residue. A D gene is named only where the DNA matches it firmly. Clone size is shown for a subset of rows, as once, few, many or a class of expanded clone.

J gene,V gene,clone size,D gene,CDR3 protein,CDR3 DNA
TRBJ2-1,TRBV27,NA,NA,CASSLSAGSTYNEQFF,TGTGCCAGCAGTTTATCCGCGGGGAGTACGTACAATGAGCAGTTCTTC
TRBJ2-3,TRBV9,NA,NA,CASSVDRVDTQYF,TGTGCCAGCAGCGTAGATCGGGTGGATACGCAGTATTTT
TRBJ2-7,TRBV12-3/TRBV12-4,few,TRBD2,CASSLAGPPYEQYF,TGTGCCAGCAGCCTAGCGGGACCACCCTACGAGCAGTACTTC
TRBJ1-1,TRBV7-9,many,NA,CASKPGHENTEAFF,TGTGCCAGCAAACCGGGACACGAGAACACTGAAGCTTTCTTT
TRBJ1-2,TRBV7-9,few,TRBD1,CASSLVGGQDGYTF,TGTGCCAGCAGCTTAGTAGGGGGCCAGGATGGCTACACCTTC
TRBJ1-1,TRBV9,few,NA,CASSPTWAAPSTEAFF,TGTGCCAGCAGCCCAACCTGGGCAGCTCCTAGCACTGAAGCTTTCTTT
TRBJ2-3,TRBV20-1,NA,TRBD2,CSATFGGSGNPDTQYF,TGCAGTGCTACCTTCGGGGGTAGCGGGAACCCAGATACGCAGTATTTT
TRBJ1-1,TRBV7-9,NA,NA,CASSSSTGNTEAFF,TGTGCCAGCAGCTCGTCTACAGGGAACACTGAAGCTTTCTTT
TRBJ2-7,TRBV5-1,few,TRBD2,CASSTGTSGAYEQYF,TGCGCCAGCAGCACCGGGACTAGCGGAGCCTACGAGCAGTACTTC
TRBJ1-1,TRBV7-9,many,NA,CASSLRELNTEAFF,TGTGCCAGCAGCTTACGGGAGCTCAACACTGAAGCTTTCTTT
TRBJ2-5,TRBV7-6,NA,TRBD2,CASSLAFLAGQKETQYF,TGTGCCAGCAGCTTGGCGTTCCTAGCGGGGCAAAAAGAGACCCAGTACTTC
TRBJ2-1,TRBV20-1,few,NA,CSAVSREQFF,TGCAGTGCTGTCTCCAGAGAGCAGTTCTTC
TRBJ1-2,TRBV5-1,NA,NA,CASSPADIGANYGYTF,TGCGCCAGCAGCCCCGCGGACATCGGTGCTAACTATGGCTACACCTTC
TRBJ1-2,TRBV29-1,NA,NA,CSVHGGDYGYTF,TGCAGCGTTCACGGGGGTGACTATGGCTACACCTTC
TRBJ2-3,TRBV6-2/TRBV6-3,few,TRBD2,CASSYGAGGNTDTQYF,TGTGCCAGCAGTTACGGAGCGGGGGGGAACACAGATACGCAGTATTTT
TRBJ1-5,TRBV28,NA,NA,CASSYPLYQPQHF,TGTGCCAGCAGTTACCCCTTATATCAGCCCCAGCATTTT
TRBJ1-5,TRBV29-1,NA,NA,CSVAREGGNQPQHF,TGCAGCGTTGCTCGGGAAGGGGGCAATCAGCCCCAGCATTTT
TRBJ2-6,TRBV4-1,NA,NA,CASSQYWGSGANVLTF,TGCGCCAGCAGCCAATATTGGGGCAGTGGGGCCAACGTCCTGACTTTC
TRBJ2-2,TRBV12-3/TRBV12-4,many,TRBD2,CASWGGGKNTGELFF,TGTGCCAGCTGGGGCGGGGGAAAGAACACCGGGGAGCTGTTTTTT
TRBJ1-5,TRBV10-3,few,NA,CAISGTDQPQHF,TGTGCCATCAGCGGGACCGATCAGCCCCAGCATTTT
TRBJ2-3,TRBV12-3/TRBV12-4,NA,TRBD2,CASCGAGGTDTQYF,TGTGCCAGCTGCGGGGCGGGGGGCACAGATACGCAGTATTTT
TRBJ2-1,TRBV7-2,NA,TRBD2,CASSLDIAGVNEQFF,TGTGCCAGCAGCTTAGATATAGCGGGAGTAAATGAGCAGTTCTTC
TRBJ2-5,TRBV20-1,NA,NA,CSAREGSGTKDQYF,TGCAGTGCTAGAGAAGGTTCCGGGACCAAGGACCAGTACTTC
TRBJ2-7,TRBV27,many,NA,CASSSLFGTGYEQYF,TGTGCCAGCAGTTCCCTTTTCGGGACTGGGTACGAGCAGTACTTC
TRBJ2-3,TRBV6-1,NA,TRBD2,CASRVAGAITDTQYF,TGTGCCAGCAGGGTAGCGGGGGCGATCACAGATACGCAGTATTTT
TRBJ2-7,TRBV12-3/TRBV12-4,NA,NA,CASSLVKTLGHEQYF,TGTGCCAGCAGTTTAGTAAAGACCCTCGGACACGAGCAGTACTTC
TRBJ2-3,TRBV20-1,few,NA,CSASQAGTGVIGTDTQYF,TGCAGTGCTAGCCAGGCCGGGACGGGCGTGATTGGCACAGATACGCAGTATTTT
TRBJ1-2,TRBV24-1,few,NA,CATSGPPTYGYTF,TGTGCCACCAGTGGACCCCCAACCTATGGCTACACCTTC
TRBJ1-6,TRBV12-3/TRBV12-4,NA,NA,CASSLRGKGLSYNSPLHF,TGTGCCAGCAGTTTGCGGGGGAAAGGGCTCTCCTATAATTCACCCCTCCACTTT
TRBJ2-2,TRBV29-1,few,TRBD2,CSVDSRTGLAGSTLGGTGELFF,TGCAGCGTTGATTCCAGGACTGGACTAGCGGGATCGACACTTGGGGGCACCGGGGAGCTGTTTTTT
TRBJ2-5,TRBV10-2,many,NA,CASSELGDQYF,TGCGCCAGCAGTGAGCTCGGGGACCAGTACTTC
TRBJ2-3,TRBV10-3,NA,NA,CAIRPGSSVDTQYF,TGTGCCATCAGGCCGGGATCCTCGGTGGATACGCAGTATTTT
TRBJ2-4,TRBV20-1,few,NA,CSAAVLGGLGAKNIQYF,TGCAGTGCCGCCGTGTTGGGGGGGCTAGGAGCCAAAAACATTCAGTACTTC
TRBJ1-6,TRBV27,NA,TRBD1,CASSLDSAGGISPLHF,TGTGCCAGCAGTTTAGATTCGGCAGGGGGGATTTCACCCCTCCACTTT
TRBJ1-5,TRBV4-2,many,NA,CASSPYSGSNQPQHF,TGTGCCAGCAGCCCATACAGCGGGAGTAATCAGCCCCAGCATTTT
TRBJ2-1,TRBV11-2,few,TRBD2,CASTGTSGNNEQFF,TGTGCCAGCACTGGGACTAGCGGGAACAATGAGCAGTTCTTC
TRBJ2-1,TRBV7-8,NA,NA,CASSLSGTTFYNEQFF,TGTGCCAGCAGCTTATCCGGGACAACCTTCTACAATGAGCAGTTCTTC
TRBJ1-5,TRBV20-1,many,NA,CSALAGTDSNQPQHF,TGCAGTGCCCTGGCTGGGACTGATAGCAATCAGCCCCAGCATTTT
TRBJ1-1,TRBV2,many,TRBD1,CASKETGALLNTEAFF,TGTGCCAGCAAAGAGACAGGGGCCCTATTGAACACTGAAGCTTTCTTT
TRBJ1-1,TRBV12-3/TRBV12-4,many,NA,CASSLEGEGTEAFF,TGTGCCAGCAGTTTAGAGGGGGAGGGCACTGAAGCTTTCTTT
TRBJ2-7,TRBV6-1,NA,TRBD1,CASSKDRGIYEQYF,TGTGCCAGCAGTAAGGACAGGGGGATCTACGAGCAGTACTTC
TRBJ1-1,TRBV5-1,many,TRBD1,CASSWDRVPAFF,TGCGCCAGCAGCTGGGACAGGGTGCCAGCTTTCTTT
TRBJ1-2,TRBV7-9,many,NA,CASSLVSDNYGYTF,TGTGCCAGCAGCTTAGTTTCAGATAACTATGGCTACACCTTC
TRBJ2-1,TRBV29-1,NA,TRBD2,CSVEDLAGEGSSYNEQFF,TGCAGCGTTGAAGATCTAGCGGGAGAGGGGAGCTCCTACAATGAGCAGTTCTTC
TRBJ1-1,TRBV9,many,NA,CASSAGGNTEAFF,TGTGCCAGCAGTGCGGGCGGGAACACTGAAGCTTTCTTT
TRBJ2-3,TRBV6-5,NA,NA,CASSPLGTASTDTQYF,TGTGCCAGCAGTCCCCTAGGGACGGCTAGCACAGATACGCAGTATTTT
TRBJ1-1,TRBV20-1,many,NA,CSARDGSVNTEAFF,TGCAGTGCTAGAGACGGATCGGTGAACACTGAAGCTTTCTTT